What follows are 10 T cell receptor beta chains derived from one specimen sequenced in a study of blood T cell repertoires in COVID-19. Repertoires were generated with immunoSEQ multiplex PCR, while TCRdb's copy carries only in-frame clones and drops some. Of roughly 240,000 clones detected, roughly 86% appear once; the ten largest clones hold 1.5% to 2%. What was sequenced was peripheral blood. The receptors derive from a woman aged 60-75 years who had recovered from COVID-19.

This clone was found once. The V and J genes are TRBV7-6 and TRBJ1-6, with 7 bases that match TRBD1. The V gene end was trimmed by 1 base and the J gene end by 4 bases; junction bases not matched to a gene: 4. This CDR3 region has 16 residues. Germline V gives CDR1 SGHVS, CDR2 FNYEAQ. In DNA form, the CDR3 reads TGTGCCAGCAGCTTAGATACAGGGGCATATAATTCACCCCTCCACTTT. Its protein product is CASSLDTGAYNSPLHF.

The chain couples TRBV11-2 to TRBJ2-3; D not resolved. The CDR3 extends over 14 amino acids. CDR1 is SGHAT, CDR2 FQNNGV, per germline. Trimming removed 5 bases at V and 5 bases at J, with 14 bases between. The CDR3: CASSPENFVDTQYF. CDR3 sequence (DNA): TGTGCCAGCAGCCCAGAAAATTTCGTAGATACGCAGTATTTT.

J is TRBJ2-5 and V is TRBV11-2, with 9 bases identical to TRBD1. V gave up 5 bases and J gave up 5 bases; unmatched junction bases: 6. Germline V gives CDR1 SGHAT, CDR2 FQNNGV. The length of the CDR3 is 14 residues. The CDR3 protein is CASSRDRVYETQYF. For the CDR3, the DNA is TGTGCCAGCAGCAGGGACAGGGTATACGAGACCCAGTACTTC. The complete variable domain, with remaining parts taken from reference TRBV11-2 and TRBJ2-5, reads EAGVAQSPRYKIIEKRQSVAFWCNPISGHATLYWYQQILGQGPKLLIQFQNNGVVDDSQLPKDRFSAERLKGVDSTLKIQPAKLEDSAVYLCASSRDRVYETQYFGPGTRLLVL.

V is TRBV12-5 and J is TRBJ2-7, with D hard to call. Germline values: CDR1 LGHNT, CDR2 FRNRAP. The CDR3 covers 12 residues. The ends were cut back, 6 bases at V and 6 bases at J, with 12 bases in the middle. For the CDR3, the DNA is TGTGCTAGTGGGAATGCGGTTGGCGAGCAGTACTTC. Its protein product is CASGNAVGEQYF.

Here the CDR3 DNA reads TGTGCCAGCATCAACCTCCGGGGCACCGGGGAGCTGTTTTTT. It codes for CASINLRGTGELFF. V and J are TRBV11-1 and TRBJ2-2, with D possibly matching TRBD2 (5 bases). The germline CDR1 and CDR2 sequences are SGHAT and FQDESV (reference sequence). This CDR3 has 14 amino acids. The V and J ends lost 7 bases and 4 bases respectively, with 13 bases between them.

V is TRBV7-2 and J is TRBJ2-2; D unresolved. Trimming left V 1 base short and J 10 bases short, with 10 bases between. This CDR3 contains 13 residues. The germline CDR1 and CDR2 sequences are SGHTA and FQGNSA. This CDR3 reads CASSLGVALELFF. The DNA of the CDR3 is TGTGCCAGCAGCTTAGGAGTCGCCCTGGAGCTGTTTTTT.

Comments on this clone: Distinct nucleotide sequences in the sample also encode this CDR3. This chain connects TRBV7-2 to TRBJ1-1; the D gene is possibly TRBD1 (5 bases). The V gene's germline CDR1 is SGHTA and CDR2 FQGNSA. Trimming cost V 5 bases and J 2 bases, with 9 bases left between them. The CDR3 runs 13 residues. CDR3 sequence (DNA): TGTGCCAGCAGCCTTGACAGAAACACTGAAGCTTTCTTT. This encodes CASSLDRNTEAFF.

This sequence joins TRBV28 and TRBJ1-3, with D possibly being TRBD1 (5 bases). The CDR3 totals 13 residues. The V gene lost 5 bases and the J gene lost 4 bases, with 9 bases spanning the gap. CDR1 is MDHEN, CDR2 SYDVKM, per germline. For the CDR3, the DNA is TGTGCCAGCAGTCCCGGGGGGGGAAACACCATATATTTT. Translating it yields CASSPGGGNTIYF.

The chain has TRBV20-1 and TRBJ1-6; 8 bases match TRBD1. With V trimmed by 5 bases and J by 8 bases, 8 bases remained unmatched. CDR1 is DFQATT, CDR2 SNEGSKA, per germline (reference sequence). The CDR3 has 14 residues. The DNA for the CDR3 is TGCAGTGCTGGTGCACAGGGGGGGGATTCACCCCTCCACTTT. Protein: CSAGAQGGDSPLHF.

V is TRBV6-5 and J is TRBJ2-7; 7 bases align to TRBD2. Looked up from germline, CDR1 is MNHEY and CDR2 is SVGAGI. This CDR3 region has 15 residues. J was trimmed by 0 bases and V by 7 bases; bases with no gene match: 9. Written as DNA, the CDR3 is TGTGCCAGCACTCCGGGAGCGGGGTTCTCCTACGAGCAGTACTTC. Residues: CASTPGAGFSYEQYF.